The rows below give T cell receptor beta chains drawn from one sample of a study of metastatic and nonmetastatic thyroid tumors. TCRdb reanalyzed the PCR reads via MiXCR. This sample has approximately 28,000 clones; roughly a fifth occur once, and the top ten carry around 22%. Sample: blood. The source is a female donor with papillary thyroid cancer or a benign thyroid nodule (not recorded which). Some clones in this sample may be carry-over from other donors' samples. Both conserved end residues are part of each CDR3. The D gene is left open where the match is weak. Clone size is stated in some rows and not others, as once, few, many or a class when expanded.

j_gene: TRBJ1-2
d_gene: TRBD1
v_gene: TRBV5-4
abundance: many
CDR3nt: TGTGCCAGCAGCTATCCGGGACAGCTCTATGGCTACACCTTC
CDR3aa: CASSYPGQLYGYTF

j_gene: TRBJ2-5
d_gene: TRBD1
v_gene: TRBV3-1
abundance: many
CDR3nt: TGTGCCAGCAGCCAAGATTGGGACAGCCAAGAGACCCAGTACTTC
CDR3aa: CASSQDWDSQETQYF

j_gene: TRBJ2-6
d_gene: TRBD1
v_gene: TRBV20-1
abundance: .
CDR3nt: TGCAGTGCTCGACAGGGCTGGCTCACTGGGGCCAACGTCCTGACTTTC
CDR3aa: CSARQGWLTGANVLTF

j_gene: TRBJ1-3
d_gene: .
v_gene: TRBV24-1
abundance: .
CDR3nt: TGTGCCACCAGTGATGACCACCGAGATCCGAACTCCGGAAACACCATATATTTT
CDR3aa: CATSDDHRDPNSGNTIYF

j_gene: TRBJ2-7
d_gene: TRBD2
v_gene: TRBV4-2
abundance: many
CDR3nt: TGTGCCAGCAGCCGGAGTAGCGGGGGGTACTACGAGCAGTACTTC
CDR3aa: CASSRSSGGYYEQYF

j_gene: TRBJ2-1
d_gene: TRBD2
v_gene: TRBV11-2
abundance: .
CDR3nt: TGTGCCAGCAGGAGGTCGAGCGGGGGGGCTGCTGTGTTCTTC
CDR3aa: CASRRSSGGAAVFF

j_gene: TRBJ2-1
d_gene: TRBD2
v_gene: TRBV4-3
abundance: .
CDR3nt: TGCGCCAGCAGCCAAGAAAGGGCTAGCGGGGGGGATAGCTCCTACAATGAGCAGTTCTTC
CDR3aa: CASSQERASGGDSSYNEQFF

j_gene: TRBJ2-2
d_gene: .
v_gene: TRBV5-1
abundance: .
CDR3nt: TGCGCCAGCAGCTTGGACACGAACACCGGGGAGCTGTTTTTT
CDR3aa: CASSLDTNTGELFF

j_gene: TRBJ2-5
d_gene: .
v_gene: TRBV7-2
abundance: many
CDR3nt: TGTGCCAGCAGCTTAGTGTGGGGAAGGGGGGAGACCCAGTACTTC
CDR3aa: CASSLVWGRGETQYF

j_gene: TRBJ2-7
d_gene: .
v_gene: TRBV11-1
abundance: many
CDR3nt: TGTGCCAGCAGCACCGGTCTCAACTACGAGCAGTACTTC
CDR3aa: CASSTGLNYEQYF

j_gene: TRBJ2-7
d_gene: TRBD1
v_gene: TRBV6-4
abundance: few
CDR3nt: TGTGCCAGCAGTCCGAATGGGGACAGGGACTTCTACGAGCAGTACTTC
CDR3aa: CASSPNGDRDFYEQYF

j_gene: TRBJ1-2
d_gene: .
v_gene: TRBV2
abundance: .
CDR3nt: TGTGCCAGCAACCGCCCAGGGACCCTCGGCTACACCTTC
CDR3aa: CASNRPGTLGYTF